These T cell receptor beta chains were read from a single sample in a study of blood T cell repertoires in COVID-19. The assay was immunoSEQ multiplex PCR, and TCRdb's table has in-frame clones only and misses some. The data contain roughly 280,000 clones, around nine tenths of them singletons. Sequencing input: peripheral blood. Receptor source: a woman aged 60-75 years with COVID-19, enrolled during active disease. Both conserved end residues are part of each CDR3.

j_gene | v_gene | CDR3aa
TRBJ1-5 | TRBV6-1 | CASSEEWGGDTQPQHF
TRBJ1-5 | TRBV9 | CASSVEAGAAYSNQPQHF
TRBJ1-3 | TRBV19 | CASSTQGARGNTIYF
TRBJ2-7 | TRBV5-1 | CASSLTAGGNYEQYF
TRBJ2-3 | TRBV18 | CASSPLATATDTQYF
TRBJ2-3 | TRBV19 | CASSEGREGPRAGVYF
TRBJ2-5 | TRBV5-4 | CASSSEDRVETQYF
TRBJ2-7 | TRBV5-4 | CASSHRGYPYEQYF
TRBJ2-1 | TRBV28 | CASSLDRGLNEQFF
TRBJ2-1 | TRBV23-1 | CASSPQRECLRNEQFF
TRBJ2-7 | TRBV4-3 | CASSQVNGRGYEQYF
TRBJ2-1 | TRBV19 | CASSISGSSYNEQFF
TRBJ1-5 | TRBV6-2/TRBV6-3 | CASSGGNRVAQPQHF
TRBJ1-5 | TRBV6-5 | CASRGQGGGNQPQHF
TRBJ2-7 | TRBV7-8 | CASSRNSYEQYF
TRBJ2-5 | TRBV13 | CASSSKRQGGYQETQYF
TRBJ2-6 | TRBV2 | CASSHRDRAFGANVLTF
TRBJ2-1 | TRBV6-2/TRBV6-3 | CASSSFPGGRASEQFF
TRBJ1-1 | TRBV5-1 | CASSEQTGGLSEAFF
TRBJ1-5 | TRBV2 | CASSPGTVSNQPQHF
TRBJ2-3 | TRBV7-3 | CASSPWGQALDTQYF
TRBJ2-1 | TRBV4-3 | CASSLGQSSYNEQFF
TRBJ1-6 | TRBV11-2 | CASSLGHRGSSYNSPLHF
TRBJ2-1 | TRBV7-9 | CASSSRTANPREEQFF
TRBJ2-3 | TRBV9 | CASTAGHSTDTQYF
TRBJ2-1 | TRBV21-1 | CASSKALVAGWSSIYNEQFF
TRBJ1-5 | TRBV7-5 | CVRSLADRAGQPQHF
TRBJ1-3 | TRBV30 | CAWSPTASGNTIYF
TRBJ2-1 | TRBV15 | CATSRVSRARYNEQFF
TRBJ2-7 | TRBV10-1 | CASSESSSEDRSSYEQYF
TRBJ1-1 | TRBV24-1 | CATSAARGQGKKGNTEAFF
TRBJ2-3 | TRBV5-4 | CASSLASGTDTQYF
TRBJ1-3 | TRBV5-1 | CASSFQGSGNTIYF
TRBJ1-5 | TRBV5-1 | CASSLEPGSNQPQHF
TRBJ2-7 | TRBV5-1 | CASSLTENRGRMYF
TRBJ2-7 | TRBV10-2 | CASRQGSNEQYF
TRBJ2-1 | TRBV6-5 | CASSPLAGGRGEQFF
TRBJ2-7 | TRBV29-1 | CSASQGGEQYF
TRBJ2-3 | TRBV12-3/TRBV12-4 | CASSFDYTDTQYF
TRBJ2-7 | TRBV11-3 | CASSLDFTYEQYF
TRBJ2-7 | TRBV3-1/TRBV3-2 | CASSQGPQRQSYEQYF
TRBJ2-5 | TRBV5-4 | CASSLANFASGRKETQYF
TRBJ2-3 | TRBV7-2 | CASSLSYGSDTQYF
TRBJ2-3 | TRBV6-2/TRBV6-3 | CASSPWADTQYF
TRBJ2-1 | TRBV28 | CASSSRKRDRDLNEQFF
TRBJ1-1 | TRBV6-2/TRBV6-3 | CASSLSDTEAFF
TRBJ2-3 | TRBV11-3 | CASSLGGLAGSDTQYF
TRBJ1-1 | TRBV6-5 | CASRLQGAGDTEAFF
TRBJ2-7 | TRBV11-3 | CASSMGHNYEQYF
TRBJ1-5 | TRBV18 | CASSPDRTGFGQPQHF
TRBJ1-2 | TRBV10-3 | CAISGTAYGYTF
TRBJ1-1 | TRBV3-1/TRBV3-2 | CASSRARQGGAEAFF
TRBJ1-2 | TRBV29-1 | CSVVFQGRDGYTF
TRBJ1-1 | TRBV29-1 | CSVLQGVSFFTEAFF
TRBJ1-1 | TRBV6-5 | CASSYWGRGNTEAFF
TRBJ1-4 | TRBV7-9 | CASSSRSGLFNEKLFF
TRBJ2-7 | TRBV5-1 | CASSLTRDGSYEQYF
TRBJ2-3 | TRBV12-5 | CASGSTTGLATDTQYF
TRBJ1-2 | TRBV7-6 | CASSPGDRGVGGYTF
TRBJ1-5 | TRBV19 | CASSRGQSYSNQPQHF